This is a list of T cell receptor beta chains from one sample in a study of blood T cell repertoires in COVID-19. Some clones are missing from TCRdb's copy, which holds only in-frame ones; the method was immunoSEQ multiplex PCR. The data hold about 170,000 clones, with about 85% observed a single time. Specimen: peripheral blood. These receptors came from a woman aged 80 or over in a cohort sampled during active or convalescent COVID-19. Each CDR3 is given without its conserved first and last residue. D genes are given only for firm matches. A row's size may be missing; if present it is once, few, many or a size class.

D gene | V gene | clone size | CDR3 protein
. | TRBV7-9 | . | ASSSTEARNTIY
. | TRBV5-1 | . | ASSLIGGAPLH
TRBD2 | TRBV5-1 | . | ASSQTLAAPATDTQY
. | TRBV29-1 | . | SVGHAANEKLF
. | TRBV4-1 | . | ASSQVMGRGFSNQPQH
. | TRBV11-2 | . | ASSPPDISYGYT
TRBD1 | TRBV28 | . | ASSFSTGGYEQY
. | TRBV10-3 | . | AINTQGNTEAF
. | TRBV5-5 | . | ASSSNAAVAYNEQF
TRBD1 | TRBV27 | . | ASRPPGGYNSPLH
. | TRBV5-1 | . | ASSLNRASAGELF
. | TRBV6-5 | . | ASSLTGLLAKNIQY
. | TRBV28 | . | ASSLLRGLNQPQH
. | TRBV18 | . | ASSGGANTDTQY
. | TRBV5-1 | . | ASRSDREDTGELF
. | TRBV28 | . | ASSFSYRRRTQY
. | TRBV11-3 | . | ASSLSGRYTEAF
TRBD1 | TRBV14 | . | ASSQVWTGGSYGYT
. | TRBV7-8 | . | ASTRGGGDQPQH
. | TRBV27 | . | ASSLNGGQEKLF
. | TRBV4-1 | once | ASSQSLADTGELF
. | TRBV18 | . | ASSPGQSGNTIY
. | TRBV3-1/TRBV3-2 | once | ASAAGNTGELF
. | TRBV5-1 | . | ASSQTGNQPQH
TRBD1 | TRBV7-9 | few | ASSLDRTGNTIY
. | TRBV7-9 | . | ASTSFGGNSPLH
TRBD1 | TRBV11-2 | . | ASSLSYGGDRVTQPQH
. | TRBV6-5 | . | ASSRQPYGYT
. | TRBV10-1 | . | ASSELVGELF
TRBD2 | TRBV7-7 | . | ASRSTGQAGGSYNEQF
TRBD2 | TRBV19 | . | ASSSGLAGSTDTQY
. | TRBV30 | . | AWSVRTGNQPQH
TRBD2 | TRBV3-1/TRBV3-2 | . | ASSQETSGGRPYNEQF
TRBD2 | TRBV6-6 | . | ASSLGRADTGELF
. | TRBV12-3/TRBV12-4 | few | ASSLVRGNTIY
. | TRBV19 | . | ASSWGDSNQPQH
. | TRBV6-5 | . | ASSRRGLNNQPQH
TRBD1 | TRBV3-1/TRBV3-2 | . | ASSQAGGTGGTEAF
. | TRBV3-1/TRBV3-2 | once | ASRREGNEKLF